One and the same sample provided the 6 T cell receptor beta chains below, sequenced in a study of T cell responses to AZD1222 COVID-19 vaccine. Sequenced by immunoSEQ multiplex PCR; TCRdb stores in-frame clones only, minus some. The repertoire holds tens of thousands of clones, with around 80% as singletons. Sequenced material: peripheral blood, taken 28 days after the second AZD1222 dose. All receptors come from an adult who received the AZD1222 COVID-19 vaccine.

V is TRBV4-3 and J is TRBJ1-1, with 12 bases matching TRBD1. The CDR3 runs to 19 residues. Trimming removed 4 bases from V and 4 bases from J; junction bases left unmatched: 16. The germline CDR1 and CDR2 sequences are LGHNA and YSLEER. This CDR3 reads CASSRTELGTGGSGTEAFF. The DNA for the CDR3 is TGCGCCAGCAGCCGCACTGAACTCGGGACAGGGGGCTCCGGCACTGAAGCTTTCTTT.

The chain carries TRBV7-2 and TRBJ2-3; 9 bases line up with TRBD2. Unmatched junction bases numbered 14, after V lost 2 bases and J lost 2 bases. Germline lookup yields CDR1 SGHTA and CDR2 FQGNSA. The CDR3 runs 19 residues. The CDR3 here is CASSLNPLLAGPDTDTQYF. CDR3 DNA sequence: TGTGCCAGCAGCTTAAACCCGCTCCTAGCGGGGCCAGACACAGATACGCAGTATTTT.

The chain employs TRBV3-1 (or the pseudogene TRBV3-2) and TRBJ2-1; 12 bases line up with TRBD2. Germline V gene data show CDR1 as LGHDT and CDR2 as YNNKEL (reference sequence). CDR3 length: 17 residues. V lost 3 bases and J lost 5; bases outside the gene matches: 8. The CDR3 sequence: CASSHPSTSGGNNEQFF. The CDR3 DNA is TGTGCCAGCAGCCACCCATCGACTAGCGGGGGCAACAATGAGCAGTTCTTC.

This clone has more than one count but fewer than ten. The chain recombines TRBV29-1 with TRBJ1-4, with D maybe TRBD1 (6 bases). Germline lookup yields CDR1 SQVTM and CDR2 ANQGSEA. V was shortened by 1 base and J by 3 bases, with 12 bases between the two germline ends. The CDR3 consists of 15 residues. CDR3 in DNA: TGCAGCGTTGAAGCGGATGAGGGGGCTAATGAAAAACTGTTTTTT. Its protein is CSVEADEGANEKLFF.

The J gene is TRBJ2-1, the V gene TRBV28, with D unresolved. There are 13 residues in the CDR3. Germline CDR1 reads MDHEN; CDR2 reads SYDVKM. Trimming cost V 4 bases and J 8 bases, with 12 bases left between them. The CDR3 is CASSSPLSDEQFF. CDR3 DNA sequence: TGTGCCAGCAGTTCCCCCCTCAGCGATGAGCAGTTCTTC.

This chain links TRBV6-5 with TRBJ1-6, with D unresolved. Trimming took off 2 bases at V and 0 bases at J, with 8 bases between the two ends. Germline lookup yields CDR1 MNHEY and CDR2 SVGAGI. The CDR3 length is 16 residues. CDR3 protein: CASSYRQVSYNSPLHF. The CDR3 DNA reads as TGTGCCAGCAGTTACCGGCAGGTCTCCTATAATTCACCCCTCCACTTT.